The following is a TCR beta chain sequence with its context. The data stem from a study of T cell responses to AZD1222 COVID-19 vaccine. Measured with immunoSEQ multiplex PCR; TCRdb has only the in-frame clones, and not every one. Of some 200,000 clones listed, approximately 90% are singletons. This clonotype was obtained from an adult in good health. Sequenced here: peripheral blood, sampled on day 0 of AZD1222 vaccination.

The CDR3 reads CASRRDRDYNSPLHF. In nucleotides, the CDR3 is TGTGCCAGCAGGCGGGACAGGGACTATAATTCACCCCTCCACTTT. The chain joins TRBV4-2 to TRBJ1-6, with 9 bases that match TRBD1. This CDR3 contains 15 residues. Trimming took 6 bases from V and 3 from J; bases not matched to a gene: 3. From germline, CDR1 is LGHNA and CDR2 YNFKEQ.